A single sample gave rise to the 14 T cell receptor beta chains below, sequenced in a study of blood T cell repertoires in COVID-19 (TCRdb year 2020). Libraries came from the immunoSEQ multiplex PCR assay. This immuneACCESS table, as held by TCRdb, lists in-frame sequences with V and J called but not all clones. Of the missing ones, under half trace to an unresolved V gene in checked studies; the others have no known cause. The sample table records about 330,000 clones; roughly 83% of these occur just once. The ten largest account for 1.5% to 2% of the sample. Sequencing was done on a sample of peripheral blood. The receptors were sampled from a woman in her forties or fifties with acute or convalescent COVID-19.

The rearrangement joins TRBV7-9 to TRBJ2-2; D is possibly TRBD1 (6 bases). The V and J ends lost 5 bases and 3 bases respectively, with 13 bases between them. CDR3 length: 15 amino acids. Germline V gives CDR1 SEHNR, CDR2 FQNEAQ (reference sequence). The CDR3 sequence: CASSHTGQYTGELFF. The DNA for the CDR3 is TGTGCCAGCAGCCATACCGGACAGTACACCGGGGAGCTGTTTTTT.

The rearrangement uses TRBV9 and TRBJ2-7; TRBD2 aligns across 10 bases. The junction had 15 bases not matched to a gene; V was cut back by 5 bases and J by 7 bases. Germline CDR1 and CDR2: SGDLS and YYNGEE. This CDR3 is built from 16 residues. The CDR3 loop reads CASSKQLAGISGEQYF. The CDR3 region has the DNA TGTGCCAGCAGTAAACAACTAGCGGGGATATCGGGGGAGCAGTACTTC.

The chain couples TRBV15 to TRBJ2-5; 9 nucleotides line up with TRBD2. This CDR3 comprises 15 residues. Unmatched junction bases numbered 6, after V lost 5 bases and J lost 2 bases. Germline loops: CDR1 LNHNV, CDR2 YYDKDF (reference sequence). CDR3 in amino acids: CATSLAGGGQETQYF. CDR3 bases: TGTGCCACCAGCCTGGCGGGAGGGGGACAAGAGACCCAGTACTTC.

A word on this clone: Compared with germline, one end of the junction differs, possibly owing to a read error. Other DNA sequences within the sample encode an identical CDR3. The rearrangement joins TRBV19 to TRBJ1-5; 7 bases map to TRBD1. Germline CDR1 reads LNHDA; CDR2 reads SQIVND (reference sequence). This CDR3 contains 14 residues. CDR3 sequence reads: CASSIRQGRQPQHF. The CDR3 region has the DNA TGTGCCAGTAGTATTCGACAGGGAAGACAGCCTCAGCATTTT.

This chain uses TRBV30 with TRBJ1-1; the D gene is possibly TRBD1 (5 bases). V was shortened by 0 bases and J by 0 bases, with 8 bases between the two germline ends. Per germline, CDR1 GTSNPN and CDR2 SVGIG (reference sequence). The CDR3 contains 14 residues. CDR3 DNA: TGTGCCTGGAGTGTAAAGGGGCTGAACACTGAAGCTTTCTTT. It is translated as CAWSVKGLNTEAFF.

This sequence joins TRBV9 and TRBJ2-1, with 15 bases fitting TRBD2. The germline V gene encodes CDR1 SGDLS and CDR2 YYNGEE. This CDR3 contains 16 residues. J was trimmed by 6 bases and V by 4 bases; bases with no gene match: 5. CDR3 sequence reads: CASSMGLAGGGNEQFF. Here the CDR3 DNA reads TGTGCCAGCAGCATGGGACTAGCGGGAGGTGGCAATGAGCAGTTCTTC.

CDR3 region: CASSPYSNSNQPQHF. CDR3 in DNA: TGTGCCAGCTCACCATACAGTAATAGCAATCAGCCCCAGCATTTT. The chain joins TRBV18 to TRBJ1-5; D is unresolved. The V and J ends lost 2 bases and 0 bases respectively, with 8 bases between them. The germline gives CDR1 KGHSH, CDR2 LQKENI. The CDR3 consists of 15 residues.

This clone occurred a few times. The V gene is TRBV28, the J gene TRBJ1-2; the D is unclear. V was shortened by 10 bases and J by 3 bases, with 15 bases between the two germline ends. This CDR3 is built from 13 residues. Per the germline V gene, CDR1 is MDHEN and CDR2 is SYDVKM. The chain's CDR3 is CATWVEAYYGYTF. In nucleotides, the CDR3 is TGTGCCACCTGGGTAGAGGCTTACTATGGCTACACCTTC.

V and J are TRBV2 and TRBJ2-7; D gene unclear. Germline CDR1 and CDR2: SNHLY and FYNNEI. V was shortened by 1 base and J by 0 bases, with 10 bases between the two germline ends. CDR3 size: 15 residues. This CDR3 is CASSEGQLSSYEQYF. The CDR3 DNA sequence: TGTGCCAGCAGTGAAGGCCAACTGAGCTCCTACGAGCAGTACTTC.

The rearrangement uses TRBV6-5 and TRBJ1-4, with TRBD1 as a possible D gene (5 bases). The CDR3 spans 16 residues. Trimming left V 4 bases short and J 5 bases short, with 17 bases between. Germline assignment: CDR1 MNHEY and CDR2 SVGAGI. In DNA form, the CDR3 reads TGTGCCAGCAGTTCCCCGAGGACAACTTCGAATGAAAAACTGTTTTTT. Translating it yields CASSSPRTTSNEKLFF.

The chain joins TRBV5-1 to TRBJ2-1; TRBD1 might be the D (6 bases). Germline CDR1 reads SGHRS; CDR2 reads YFSETQ. Trimming removed 4 bases at V and 6 bases at J, with 8 bases between. This CDR3 spans 12 amino acids. The CDR3 loop reads CASSQQGNEQFF. The DNA of the CDR3 is TGCGCCAGCAGCCAACAGGGCAATGAGCAGTTCTTC.

This clone was seen once. The chain employs TRBV28 and TRBJ1-2; the D gene is possibly TRBD1 (6 bases). The CDR3 has 16 amino acids. The V gene's germline CDR1 is MDHEN and CDR2 SYDVKM. The V gene lost 1 base and the J gene lost 0 bases, with 12 bases spanning the gap. The CDR3: CASSLSQGWPNYGYTF. The CDR3 nucleotides are TGTGCCAGCAGTTTATCACAGGGTTGGCCTAACTATGGCTACACCTTC.

The chain is built from TRBV11-2 and TRBJ2-3, with 10 bases aligning to TRBD2. CDR1 is SGHAT and CDR2 is FQNNGV in the germline V gene. V was pared by 0 bases and J by 0 bases, with 9 bases of the junction left unmatched. This CDR3 spans 19 amino acids. The CDR3 nucleotides are TGTGCCAGCAGCTTAGAGGGAGCGGGACTAGCGTCTAGCACAGATACGCAGTATTTT. Translation: CASSLEGAGLASSTDTQYF.

J is TRBJ1-5 and V is TRBV15, with a possible D match to TRBD1 (5 bases). The germline V gene encodes CDR1 LNHNV and CDR2 YYDKDF (reference sequence). V was clipped by 0 bases and J by 6 bases, with 12 bases between them. This CDR3 region has 15 residues. CDR3 nucleotides: TGTGCCACCAGCAGAGAGGGGGGGTTAGGTCAGCCCCAGCATTTT. It encodes CATSREGGLGQPQHF. The variable domain in full, with the rest retrieved from reference TRBV15 and TRBJ1-5, is DAMVIQNPRYQVTQFGKPVTLSCSQTLNHNVMYWYQQKSSQAPKLLFHYYDKDFNNEADTPDNFQSRRPNTSFCFLDIRSPGLGDTAMYLCATSREGGLGQPQHFGDGTRLSIL.